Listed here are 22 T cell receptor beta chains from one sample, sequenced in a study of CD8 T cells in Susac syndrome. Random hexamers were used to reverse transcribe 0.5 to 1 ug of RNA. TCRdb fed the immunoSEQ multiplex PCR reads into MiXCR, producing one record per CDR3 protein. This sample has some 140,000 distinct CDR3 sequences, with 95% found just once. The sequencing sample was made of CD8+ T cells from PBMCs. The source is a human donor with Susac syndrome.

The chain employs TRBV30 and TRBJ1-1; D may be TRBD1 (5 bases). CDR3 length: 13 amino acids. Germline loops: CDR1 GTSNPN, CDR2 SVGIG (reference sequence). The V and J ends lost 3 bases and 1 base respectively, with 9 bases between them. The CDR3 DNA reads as TGTGCCTGGAGCCGACAGTCGAACACTGAAGCTTTCTTT. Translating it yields CAWSRQSNTEAFF.

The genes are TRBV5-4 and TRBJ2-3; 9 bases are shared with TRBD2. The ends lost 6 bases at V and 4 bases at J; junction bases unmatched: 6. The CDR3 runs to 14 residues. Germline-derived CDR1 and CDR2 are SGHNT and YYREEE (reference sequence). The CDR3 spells CASIIAGAPDTQYF. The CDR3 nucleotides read TGTGCCAGCATCATAGCGGGAGCCCCAGATACGCAGTATTTT.

The CDR3 DNA reads as TGTGCCAGCAGTCCACTACCGGGGACAGGGTTCACCGGGGAGCTGTTTTTT. Its translation is CASSPLPGTGFTGELFF. V is TRBV27 and J is TRBJ2-2; 9 bases line up with TRBD1. Germline CDR1 is MNHEY and CDR2 is SMNVEV (reference sequence). V was clipped by 5 bases and J by 4 bases; unmatched bases: 11. The CDR3 has 17 residues.

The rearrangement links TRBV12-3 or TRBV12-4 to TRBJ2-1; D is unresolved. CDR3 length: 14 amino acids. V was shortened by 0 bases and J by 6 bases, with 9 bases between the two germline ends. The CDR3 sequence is CASSLADSVNEQFF. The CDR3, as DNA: TGTGCCAGCAGTTTAGCGGATTCAGTCAATGAGCAGTTCTTC.

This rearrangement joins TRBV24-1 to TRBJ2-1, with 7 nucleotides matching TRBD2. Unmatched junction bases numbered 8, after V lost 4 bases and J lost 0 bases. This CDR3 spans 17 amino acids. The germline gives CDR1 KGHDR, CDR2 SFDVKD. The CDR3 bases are TGTGCCACCAGTGACCCCGGACTAGACCACTCCTACAATGAGCAGTTCTTC. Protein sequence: CATSDPGLDHSYNEQFF.

The CDR3, as DNA: TGTGCCAGCAGCTCAGACGCAGGATACTATGGCTACACCTTC. Encoded protein: CASSSDAGYYGYTF. V usage is TRBV7-8 and J usage is TRBJ1-2; D remains unclear. V was trimmed by 4 bases and J by 3 bases, leaving 12 bases between them. Germline V gene lookup returns CDR1 SGHVS and CDR2 FQNEAQ. This CDR3 is 14 amino acids long.

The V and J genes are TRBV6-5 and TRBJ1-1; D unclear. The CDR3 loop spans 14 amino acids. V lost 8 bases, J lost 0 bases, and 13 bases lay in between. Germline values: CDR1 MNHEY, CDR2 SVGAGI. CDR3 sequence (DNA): TGTGCCAGCCTACCCTTCGGTGTGAACACTGAAGCTTTCTTT. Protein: CASLPFGVNTEAFF.

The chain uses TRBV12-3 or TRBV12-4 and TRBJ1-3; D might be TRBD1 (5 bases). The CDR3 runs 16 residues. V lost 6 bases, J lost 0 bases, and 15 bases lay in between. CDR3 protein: CASSSWGNYSGNTIYF. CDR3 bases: TGTGCCAGCAGCAGCTGGGGCAACTACTCTGGAAACACCATATATTTT.

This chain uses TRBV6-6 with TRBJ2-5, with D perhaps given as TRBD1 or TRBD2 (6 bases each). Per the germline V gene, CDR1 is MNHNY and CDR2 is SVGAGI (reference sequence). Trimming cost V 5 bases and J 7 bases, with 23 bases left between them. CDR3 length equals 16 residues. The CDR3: CASSTPELAEGGTQYF. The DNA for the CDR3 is TGTGCCAGCAGTACCCCCGAACTAGCTGAGGGGGGGACCCAGTACTTC.

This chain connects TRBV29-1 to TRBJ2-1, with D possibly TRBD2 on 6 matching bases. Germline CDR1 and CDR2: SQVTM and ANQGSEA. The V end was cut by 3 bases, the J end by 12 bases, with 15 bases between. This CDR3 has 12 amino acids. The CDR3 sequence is CSVDGSDGRQFF. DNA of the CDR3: TGCAGCGTTGATGGCTCGGACGGGAGGCAGTTCTTC.

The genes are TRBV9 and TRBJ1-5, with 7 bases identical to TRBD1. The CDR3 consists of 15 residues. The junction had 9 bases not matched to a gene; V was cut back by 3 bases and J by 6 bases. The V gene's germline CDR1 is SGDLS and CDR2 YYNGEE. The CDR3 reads CASSGGQGGGQPQHF. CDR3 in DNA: TGTGCCAGCAGCGGGGGGCAAGGGGGCGGTCAGCCCCAGCATTTT.

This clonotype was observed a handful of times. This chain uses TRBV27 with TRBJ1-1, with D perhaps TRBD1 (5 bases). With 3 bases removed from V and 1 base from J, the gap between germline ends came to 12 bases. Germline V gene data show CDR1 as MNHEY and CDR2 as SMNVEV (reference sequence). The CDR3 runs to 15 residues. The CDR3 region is CASSLAGTGNTEAFF. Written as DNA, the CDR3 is TGTGCCAGCAGTTTGGCCGGGACGGGGAACACTGAAGCTTTCTTT.

CDR3 protein: CASSVDSGSSYEQYF. CDR3 DNA: TGTGCCAGCAGCGTAGATTCAGGGAGCTCCTACGAGCAGTACTTC. The chain has TRBV9 and TRBJ2-7; D is tentatively TRBD1 or TRBD2 (5 bases each). Looked up from germline, CDR1 is SGDLS and CDR2 is YYNGEE. V lost 0 bases and J lost 0, with 10 bases in between. The CDR3 sequence is 15 residues long.

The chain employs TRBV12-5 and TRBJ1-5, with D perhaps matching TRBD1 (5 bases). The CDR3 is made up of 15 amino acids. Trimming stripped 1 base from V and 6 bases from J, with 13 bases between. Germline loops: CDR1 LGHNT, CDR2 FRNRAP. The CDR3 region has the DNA TGTGCTAGTGGTTTGGAGGGACCACGGATTCAGCCCCAGCATTTT. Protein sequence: CASGLEGPRIQPQHF.

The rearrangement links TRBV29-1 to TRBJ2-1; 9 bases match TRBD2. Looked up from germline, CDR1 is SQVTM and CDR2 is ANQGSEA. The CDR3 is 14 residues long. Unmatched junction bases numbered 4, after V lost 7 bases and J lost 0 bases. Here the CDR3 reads CSALAGSSYNEQFF. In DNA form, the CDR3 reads TGCAGCGCTCTAGCGGGGAGCTCCTACAATGAGCAGTTCTTC.

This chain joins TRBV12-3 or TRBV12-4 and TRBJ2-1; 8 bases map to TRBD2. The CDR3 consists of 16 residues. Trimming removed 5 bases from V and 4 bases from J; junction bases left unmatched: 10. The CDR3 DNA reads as TGTGCCAGCAGTCCATCACTAGCGGAAATTTACAATGAGCAGTTCTTC. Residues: CASSPSLAEIYNEQFF.

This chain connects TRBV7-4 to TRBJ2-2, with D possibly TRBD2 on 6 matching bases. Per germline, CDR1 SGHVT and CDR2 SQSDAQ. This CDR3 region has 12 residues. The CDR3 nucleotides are TGTGTTATAGCGGTTGTCACCGGGGAGCTGTTTTTT. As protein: CVIAVVTGELFF.

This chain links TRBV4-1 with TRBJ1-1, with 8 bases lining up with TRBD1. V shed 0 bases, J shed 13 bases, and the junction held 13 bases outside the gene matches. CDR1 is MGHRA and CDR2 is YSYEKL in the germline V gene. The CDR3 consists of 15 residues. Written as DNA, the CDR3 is TGCGCCAGCAGCCAAGATGAACTAGGTGCAGGGGGCCATTTCTTT. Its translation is CASSQDELGAGGHFF.

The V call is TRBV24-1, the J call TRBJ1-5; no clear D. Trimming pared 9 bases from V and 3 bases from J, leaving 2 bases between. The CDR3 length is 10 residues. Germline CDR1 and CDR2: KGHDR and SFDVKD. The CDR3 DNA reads TGTGCCACCCACAATCAGCCCCAGCATTTT. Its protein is CATHNQPQHF.

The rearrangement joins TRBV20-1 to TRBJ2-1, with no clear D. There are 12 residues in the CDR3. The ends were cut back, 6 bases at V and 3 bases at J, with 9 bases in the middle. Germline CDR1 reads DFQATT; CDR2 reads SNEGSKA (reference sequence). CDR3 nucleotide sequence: TGCAGTGCCCCTAAGGGCTACAATGAGCAGTTCTTC. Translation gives CSAPKGYNEQFF.

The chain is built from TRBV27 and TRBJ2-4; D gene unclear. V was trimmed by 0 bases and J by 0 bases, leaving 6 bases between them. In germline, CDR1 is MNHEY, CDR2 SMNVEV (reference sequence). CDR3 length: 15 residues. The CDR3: CASSLSPGAKNIQYF. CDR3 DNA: TGTGCCAGCAGTTTATCCCCTGGAGCCAAAAACATTCAGTACTTC.

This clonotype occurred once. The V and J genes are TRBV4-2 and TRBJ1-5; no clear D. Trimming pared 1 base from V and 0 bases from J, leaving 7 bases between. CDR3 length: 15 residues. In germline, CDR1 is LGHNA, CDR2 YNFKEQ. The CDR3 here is CASSQAVYSNQPQHF. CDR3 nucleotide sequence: TGTGCCAGCAGCCAAGCAGTCTATAGCAATCAGCCCCAGCATTTT.